Sequencing of this TCR beta chain was carried out in a study of Ad26.COV2.S vaccination and SARS-CoV-2 variants. Treatment meaning: some 20 received Ad26.COV2.S at low or high dose, single or two shots; several received placebo; per-sample allocation not given. Samples came from day 63 after the first vaccine or placebo injection. Sequencing used immunoSEQ multiplex PCR; TCRdb keeps in-frame clones, though not all of them. The data contain more than 400,000 clones, around 90% of them singletons. Looked up from germline, CDR1 is MNHEY and CDR2 is SVGAGI. Trimming at V came to 9 bases and at J to 3 bases, leaving 8 bases not matched to a gene. The CDR3 runs to 13 residues.

Sequencing used peripheral blood, obtained in a trial of Ad26.COV2.S vaccine versus placebo. The rearrangement joins TRBV6-5 to TRBJ2-7; 7 nucleotides line up with TRBD2. The TCR comes from a person aged 18 to 65 who received the Ad26.COV2.S COVID-19 vaccine or a placebo. As DNA, the CDR3 is TGTGCCAGTAATTTGGGGAGGGACTACGAGCAGTACTTC. This encodes CASNLGRDYEQYF.